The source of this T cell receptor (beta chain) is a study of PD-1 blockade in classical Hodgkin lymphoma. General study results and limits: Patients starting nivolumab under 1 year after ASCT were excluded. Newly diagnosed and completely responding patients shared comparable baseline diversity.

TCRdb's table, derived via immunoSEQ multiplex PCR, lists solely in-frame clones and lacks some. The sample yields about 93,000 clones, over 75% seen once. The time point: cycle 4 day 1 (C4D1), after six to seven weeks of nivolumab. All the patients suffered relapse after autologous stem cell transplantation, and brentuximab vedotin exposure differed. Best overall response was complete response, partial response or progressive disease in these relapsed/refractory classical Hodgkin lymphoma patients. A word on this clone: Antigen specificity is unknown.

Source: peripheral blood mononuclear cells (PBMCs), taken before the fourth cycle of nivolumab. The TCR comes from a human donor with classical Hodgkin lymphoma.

The CDR3 sequence: CASSLTIGRETQYF. In DNA form, the CDR3 reads TGTGCCAGCAGCTTAACGATTGGTCGGGAGACCCAGTACTTC. The V gene is TRBV7-9, the J gene TRBJ2-5; D is undetermined. The V gene lost 2 bases and the J gene lost 5 bases, with 12 bases spanning the gap. Germline V gene data show CDR1 as SEHNR and CDR2 as FQNEAQ (reference sequence). The CDR3 covers 14 residues.